The 9 T cell receptor beta chains presented below share a single source sample, sequenced in a study of blood T cell repertoires in COVID-19. The table came from immunoSEQ multiplex PCR; TCRdb's copy has only in-frame clones and leaves some out. The top ten hold about 20% of the sample, which has approximately 120,000 clones, about 89% seen once. The sample consisted of peripheral blood. Every receptor here comes from a human donor with acute or convalescent COVID-19. The donor label of this sample is uncertain.

The rearrangement links TRBV12-3 or TRBV12-4 to TRBJ2-5, with unresolved D. The V end was cut by 3 bases, the J end by 5 bases, with 10 bases between. The CDR3 consists of 13 residues. The CDR3: CASSFLRMETQYF. Here the CDR3 DNA reads TGTGCCAGCAGTTTTCTGAGAATGGAGACCCAGTACTTC.

The V gene is TRBV12-3 or TRBV12-4, the J gene TRBJ2-1, with a possible D match to TRBD2 (5 bases). The CDR3 extends over 13 amino acids. V lost 6 bases to trimming and J lost 5 bases, with 11 bases between them. CDR3 residues: CASRLDTHNEQFF. In nucleotides, the CDR3 is TGTGCCAGCAGACTAGACACTCACAATGAGCAGTTCTTC.

The V call is TRBV27, the J call TRBJ2-1; D perhaps matches TRBD1 (6 bases). CDR3 size: 16 residues. In germline, CDR1 is MNHEY, CDR2 SMNVEV (reference sequence). Trimming took off 2 bases at V and 0 bases at J, with 11 bases between the two ends. CDR3 residues: CASSLLGQSSYNEQFF. DNA for the CDR3: TGTGCCAGCAGTTTACTGGGACAAAGCTCCTACAATGAGCAGTTCTTC.

The sample holds one count of this clone. The V and J genes are TRBV30 and TRBJ1-1; 7 bases are shared with TRBD1. This CDR3 has 13 residues. Trimming cost V 8 bases and J 3 bases; bases outside gene matches: 9. Germline values: CDR1 GTSNPN, CDR2 SVGIG (reference sequence). This chain's CDR3 is CAIKTGRYTEAFF. The DNA for the CDR3 is TGTGCCATTAAGACAGGGCGGTACACTGAAGCTTTCTTT. Full variable domain (rest looked up from reference TRBV30 and TRBJ1-1): SQTIHQWPATLVQPVGSPLSLECTVEGTSNPNLYWYRQAAGRGLQLLFYSVGIGQISSEVPQNLSASRPQDRQFILSSKKLLLSDSGFYLCAIKTGRYTEAFFGQGTRLTVV.

The chain has TRBV2 and TRBJ1-1; D might be TRBD1 (5 bases). Trimming took 6 bases from V and 3 from J, leaving 14 bases between them. The CDR3 is made up of 14 amino acids. Germline V gene lookup returns CDR1 SNHLY and CDR2 FYNNEI. CDR3 coding DNA: TGTGCCAGCAGGAGGGAGGGGTCGGACACTGAAGCTTTCTTT. It codes for CASRREGSDTEAFF.

The rearrangement uses TRBV5-1 and TRBJ1-1; D gene unclear. The CDR3 covers 13 residues. V lost 4 bases and J lost 1, with 8 bases in between. Germline V lookup: CDR1 SGHRS, CDR2 YFSETQ. CDR3 in DNA: TGCGCCAGCAGCCCAACAGAGAACACTGAAGCTTTCTTT. Translated: CASSPTENTEAFF. Full variable domain (rest looked up from reference TRBV5-1 and TRBJ1-1): KAGVTQTPRYLIKTRGQQVTLSCSPISGHRSVSWYQQTPGQGLQFLFEYFSETQRNKGNFPGRFSGRQFSNSRSEMNVSTLELGDSALYLCASSPTENTEAFFGQGTRLTVV.

The chain uses TRBV7-2 and TRBJ2-3; 7 nucleotides agree with TRBD2. The CDR3 is 15 amino acids. Unmatched junction bases numbered 7, after V lost 5 bases and J lost 2 bases. CDR1 is SGHTA and CDR2 is FQGNSA in the germline V gene. CDR3 sequence: CASSRKTSPTDTQYF. The DNA of the CDR3 is TGTGCCAGCAGCCGCAAGACTAGCCCCACAGATACGCAGTATTTT.

Note on this clone: The same CDR3 arises from other DNA sequences in this sample as well. The V call is TRBV3-1 (or the pseudogene TRBV3-2), the J call TRBJ2-2, with D possibly TRBD1 on 6 matching bases. The V and J ends lost 9 bases and 1 base respectively, with 21 bases between them. Germline assignment: CDR1 LGHDT and CDR2 YNNKEL (reference sequence). The CDR3 totals 17 residues. The CDR3 DNA is TGTGCCAGGCATCATACAGGGCCGCGAAAGAACACCGGGGAGCTGTTTTTT. This sequence encodes CARHHTGPRKNTGELFF.

The genes are TRBV6-5 and TRBJ2-7; D call uncertain. This CDR3 region has 13 residues. V lost 5 bases and J 7 bases, leaving 15 bases between the germline ends. Germline CDR1 is MNHEY and CDR2 is SVGAGI. The CDR3 nucleotides read TGTGCCAGCAGTAATAGAGGCACGGGTGAGCAGTACTTC. As protein: CASSNRGTGEQYF.